This T cell receptor (beta chain) was found in a study of Ad26.COV2.S vaccination and SARS-CoV-2 variants. Method: immunoSEQ multiplex PCR; TCRdb's copy keeps in-frame clones and lacks some. Altogether approximately 500,000 clones are present, around 85% being singletons, with the ten largest covering roughly 13%. To note about this clone: No antigen is known for it.

Points from the study as a whole: The placebo group had lower spike-specific TCR breadth than the vaccine recipients did. Measurement of non-spike TCR breadth gave similar results in vaccine and placebo recipients.

Sample treatment: 15 to 20 received Ad26.COV2.S at low or high dose, single or two shots; several received placebo; per-sample allocation not given. Sampling occurred on day 63 after the first vaccine or placebo injection. The starting material was peripheral blood, obtained in a trial of Ad26.COV2.S vaccine versus placebo. This TCR came from a person aged 18 to 59 who received the Ad26.COV2.S COVID-19 vaccine or a placebo.

This CDR3 is CASSQGPQPTDTQYF. DNA for the CDR3: TGTGCCAGCAGCCAAGGCCCCCAGCCCACAGATACGCAGTATTTT. The genes are TRBV4-2 and TRBJ2-3; D remains unclear. With 1 base removed from V and 2 bases from J, the gap between germline ends came to 10 bases. The CDR3 runs to 15 residues. Germline CDR1 and CDR2: LGHNA and YNFKEQ.